A selection of T cell receptor beta chains follows, all from one sample in a study of blood T cell repertoires in COVID-19. Clones were sequenced by immunoSEQ multiplex PCR, and TCRdb holds only the in-frame ones, with some missing. The table includes 65,000 to 90,000 clones, 88% detected once. What was sequenced was peripheral blood. The receptor source for this set is an elderly woman with acute or convalescent COVID-19. Each CDR3 is given with its conserved first and last residue. The order of the fields is clone size, D gene, V gene, J gene, CDR3 length, CDR3 protein, CDR3 DNA. D genes are given only for firm matches. Size values are once, few and many counts, or a class for expanded clones, and some rows have none.

>few|TRBD2|TRBV15|TRBJ2-7|14
CATLTSGPPYEQYF
TGTGCCACACTGACTAGCGGCCCACCCTACGAGCAGTACTTC
>once|-|TRBV19|TRBJ2-1|13
CASSNSRGDEQFF
TGTGCCAGTAGCAACTCTAGGGGTGATGAGCAGTTCTTC
>-|TRBD1|TRBV5-1|TRBJ2-1|15
CASSRGQISYNEQFF
TGCGCCAGCAGCCGGGGACAGATCTCCTACAATGAGCAGTTCTTC
>-|TRBD2|TRBV7-6|TRBJ2-2|15
CASSLMTSGSGELFF
TGTGCCAGCAGCCTGATGACTAGCGGGAGTGGGGAGCTGTTTTTT
>few|-|TRBV3-1/TRBV3-2|TRBJ2-7|14
CASSQNRDRDEQYF
TGTGCCAGCAGCCAAAACAGGGATAGGGACGAGCAGTACTTC
>-|-|TRBV4-1|TRBJ2-1|16
CASSQPTESSYNEQFF
TGCGCCAGCAGCCAACCGACTGAGAGCTCCTACAATGAGCAGTTCTTC
>-|TRBD1|TRBV5-4|TRBJ2-3|16
CASSTRQGASTDTQYF
TGTGCCAGCAGCACCCGACAGGGGGCAAGCACAGATACGCAGTATTTT
>-|TRBD2|TRBV15|TRBJ2-4|19
CATTVASAGGLRDKNIQYF
TGTGCCACCACCGTAGCATCAGCGGGGGGGCTGAGGGACAAAAACATTCAGTACTTC
>-|-|TRBV15|TRBJ1-2|11
CATGGYYGYTF
TGTGCCACCGGGGGGTACTATGGCTACACCTTC
>-|TRBD2|TRBV29-1|TRBJ2-3|14
CSVLLGLAPDTQYF
TGCAGCGTACTGCTGGGACTAGCGCCAGATACGCAGTATTTT
>-|-|TRBV29-1|TRBJ2-7|15
CSVEAQNVAGNEQYF
TGCAGCGTTGAAGCGCAGAACGTTGCAGGGAACGAGCAGTACTTC
>few|-|TRBV6-5|TRBJ1-2|13
CASSPHESYGYTF
TGTGCCAGCAGTCCACACGAATCCTATGGCTACACCTTC
>-|TRBD2|TRBV5-1|TRBJ2-3|15
CASSLSGGAPDTQYF
TGCGCCAGCAGCTTGAGCGGGGGGGCTCCAGATACGCAGTATTTT
>-|TRBD1|TRBV6-5|TRBJ1-1|14
CASKQGQGASEAFF
TGTGCCAGCAAACAGGGACAGGGGGCATCTGAAGCTTTCTTT
>-|-|TRBV2|TRBJ2-7|12
CASRQLSYEQYF
TGTGCCAGCAGACAGCTCTCCTACGAGCAGTACTTC
>-|-|TRBV3-1/TRBV3-2|TRBJ1-2|13
CASSQQGSYGYTF
TGTGCCAGCAGCCAGCAGGGGAGCTATGGCTACACCTTC
>few|TRBD2|TRBV5-6|TRBJ2-7|19
CASSLGLAGLASSTYEQYF
TGTGCCAGCAGCTTGGGACTAGCGGGACTTGCCTCCTCCACCTACGAGCAGTACTTC
>-|TRBD1|TRBV11-2|TRBJ1-2|13
CASSPDRGYGYTF
TGTGCCAGCAGTCCAGACAGGGGCTATGGCTACACCTTC
>once|TRBD1|TRBV15|TRBJ1-5|14
CATSLDREYQPQHF
TGTGCCACCAGCCTTGACAGGGAATATCAGCCCCAGCATTTT
>-|TRBD1|TRBV30|TRBJ2-7|13
CAWSVQGVYEQYF
TGTGCCTGGAGTGTCCAGGGGGTCTACGAGCAGTACTTC
>-|-|TRBV6-6|TRBJ1-3|14
CASSYVGAGNTIYF
TGTGCCAGCAGTTACGTGGGAGCTGGAAACACCATATATTTT
>-|TRBD2|TRBV5-1|TRBJ2-5|13
CASTGTREETQYF
TGCGCCAGCACCGGGACTAGAGAAGAGACCCAGTACTTC
>-|-|TRBV7-2|TRBJ2-3|15
CASKALGRGPDTQYF
TGTGCCAGCAAAGCCCTCGGGCGGGGGCCAGATACGCAGTATTTT
>-|-|TRBV12-3/TRBV12-4|TRBJ1-3|13
CASGALKGNTIYF
TGTGCCAGCGGTGCGCTCAAGGGAAACACCATATATTTT
>-|-|TRBV6-1|TRBJ1-6|13
CASSEGVTSPLHF
TGTGCCAGCAGTGAGGGAGTTACTTCACCCCTCCACTTT
>-|TRBD1|TRBV3-1/TRBV3-2|TRBJ1-1|15
CASSQGGRGHSKAFF
TGTGCCAGCAGCCAAGGTGGCAGGGGGCATAGTAAAGCTTTCTTT
>-|-|TRBV14|TRBJ2-5|15
CASSQPGLLQETQYF
TGTGCCAGCAGCCAACCCGGACTCCTGCAAGAGACCCAGTACTTC
>-|TRBD1|TRBV24-1|TRBJ2-2|14
CATSGAGGTGELFF
TGTGCCACCAGTGGGGCAGGGGGCACCGGGGAGCTGTTTTTT
>-|TRBD1|TRBV10-3|TRBJ1-1|13
CAITGQANTEAFF
TGTGCCATCACCGGACAGGCGAACACTGAAGCTTTCTTT
>-|TRBD2|TRBV29-1|TRBJ2-7|14
CSAKLAGVSYEQYF
TGCAGCGCCAAGCTAGCGGGTGTATCCTACGAGCAGTACTTC
>-|-|TRBV4-1|TRBJ1-2|14
CASSQEGRGYGYTF
TGCGCCAGCAGCCAAGAAGGCAGGGGCTATGGCTACACCTTC
>-|-|TRBV23-1|TRBJ2-4|15
CASTQRGFRANIQYF
TGCGCCAGCACCCAGCGTGGGTTCCGTGCAAACATTCAGTACTTC
>-|TRBD2|TRBV7-2|TRBJ2-7|14
CASSLRAGPYEQYF
TGTGCCAGCAGCTTAAGAGCGGGACCCTACGAGCAGTACTTC
>-|TRBD1|TRBV15|TRBJ2-5|16
CATSRPGQVAIETQYF
TGTGCCACCAGCAGACCTGGACAGGTGGCAATCGAGACCCAGTACTTC
>-|-|TRBV6-1|TRBJ2-1|15
CASSEGQGVFNEQFF
TGTGCCAGCAGTGAAGGGCAGGGTGTGTTTAATGAGCAGTTCTTC
>once|TRBD1|TRBV16|TRBJ1-2|13
CASSLDRDYGYTF
TGTGCCAGCAGCCTGGACAGGGACTATGGCTACACCTTC
>-|-|TRBV7-9|TRBJ1-4|13
CASSLQQNVKLFF
TGTGCCAGCAGCCTGCAACAAAATGTCAAACTGTTTTTT
>-|-|TRBV7-8|TRBJ1-3|12
CASSQGLNTIYF
TGTGCCAGCAGCCAGGGGTTAAACACCATATATTTT
>-|-|TRBV19|TRBJ1-5|16
CASSMGGLGSNQPQHF
TGTGCCAGTAGTATGGGAGGACTAGGAAGCAATCAGCCCCAGCATTTT
>few|TRBD2|TRBV2|TRBJ2-1|14
CAKNSGRAYNEQFF
TGTGCCAAGAATAGCGGGAGGGCCTACAATGAGCAGTTCTTC
>-|TRBD1|TRBV7-9|TRBJ1-5|15
CASSRQGDSNQPQHF
TGTGCCAGCAGCAGACAGGGCGATAGCAATCAGCCCCAGCATTTT
>-|-|TRBV9|TRBJ1-1|10
CAITGAEAFF
TGTGCCATTACAGGCGCTGAAGCTTTCTTT
>-|-|TRBV3-1/TRBV3-2|TRBJ1-6|16
CASSQLPSSYNSPLHF
TGTGCCAGCAGCCAGCTCCCGAGCTCCTATAATTCACCCCTCCACTTT
>-|TRBD1|TRBV18|TRBJ1-4|14
CASSAGTGREKLFF
TGTGCCAGCTCAGCCGGGACAGGTCGTGAAAAACTGTTTTTT
>-|-|TRBV10-2|TRBJ1-3|13
CASKNSGGNTIYF
TGCGCCAGCAAGAACTCGGGAGGAAACACCATATATTTT
>-|TRBD1|TRBV11-2|TRBJ2-7|13
CASSTGQGNEQYF
TGTGCCAGCAGCACGGGACAGGGGAACGAGCAGTACTTC
>-|TRBD1|TRBV24-1|TRBJ2-2|16
CATSDPGQGDTGELFF
TGTGCCACCAGTGACCCAGGACAGGGAGACACCGGGGAGCTGTTTTTT
>-|-|TRBV6-5|TRBJ1-1|12
CASRGGNTEAFF
TGTGCCAGCAGAGGCGGGAACACTGAAGCTTTCTTT
>few|-|TRBV6-2/TRBV6-3|TRBJ1-1|15
CASSYPQGLNTEAFF
TGTGCCAGCAGTTACCCGCAGGGGTTGAACACTGAAGCTTTCTTT
>once|TRBD1|TRBV30|TRBJ1-2|15
CAWSIGQGFPSGYTF
TGTGCCTGGAGTATTGGACAGGGATTTCCTAGTGGCTACACCTTC
>-|TRBD2|TRBV5-4|TRBJ2-5|16
CASSLEAGGPQETQYF
TGTGCCAGCAGCTTGGAAGCGGGGGGCCCACAAGAGACCCAGTACTTC
>-|-|TRBV19|TRBJ2-5|14
CASSERQGRETQYF
TGTGCCAGTAGTGAACGGCAGGGGCGGGAGACCCAGTACTTC
>-|-|TRBV9|TRBJ1-1|14
CASSVDPVNTEAFF
TGTGCCAGCAGCGTAGATCCAGTGAACACTGAAGCTTTCTTT
>-|TRBD2|TRBV15|TRBJ2-3|16
CATSRGKRGFTDTQYF
TGTGCCACCAGCAGGGGGAAGCGGGGGTTCACAGATACGCAGTATTTT